This record concerns one TCR beta chain sequence. In the authors' methods: Reference gene primer amplification gave nucleated cell count estimates. TCRdb's copy holds only in-frame clones and misses some; the assay was immunoSEQ multiplex PCR. V and J calls and clone size follow that table, whereas D and trimming were derived from the DNA. Of around 80,000 clones detected, roughly 80% appear once; the ten largest clones hold under 35%. The sample is drawn from a study of blood T cell repertoires in COVID-19. Study in general: COVID-19 samples collected from the United States, Italy and Spain covered acute and convalescent phases. In each case, the material was cDNA or gDNA derived from T cells, B-cell-depleted T cells, or PBMCs.

Material for sequencing was peripheral blood. This clonotype originated in a human donor in a cohort sampled during active COVID-19.

CDR3 DNA sequence: TGTGCCAGTAGTCCAACACCGGGACAGAAGAACACTGAAGCTTTCTTT. It is translated as CASSPTPGQKNTEAFF. V gene TRBV19 combines with J gene TRBJ1-1, with 7 bases aligning to TRBD1. The CDR3 is 16 amino acids. V lost 5 bases to trimming and J lost 1 base; unmatched junction nucleotides: 10. CDR1 LNHDA and CDR2 SQIVND come from the germline V gene (reference sequence).